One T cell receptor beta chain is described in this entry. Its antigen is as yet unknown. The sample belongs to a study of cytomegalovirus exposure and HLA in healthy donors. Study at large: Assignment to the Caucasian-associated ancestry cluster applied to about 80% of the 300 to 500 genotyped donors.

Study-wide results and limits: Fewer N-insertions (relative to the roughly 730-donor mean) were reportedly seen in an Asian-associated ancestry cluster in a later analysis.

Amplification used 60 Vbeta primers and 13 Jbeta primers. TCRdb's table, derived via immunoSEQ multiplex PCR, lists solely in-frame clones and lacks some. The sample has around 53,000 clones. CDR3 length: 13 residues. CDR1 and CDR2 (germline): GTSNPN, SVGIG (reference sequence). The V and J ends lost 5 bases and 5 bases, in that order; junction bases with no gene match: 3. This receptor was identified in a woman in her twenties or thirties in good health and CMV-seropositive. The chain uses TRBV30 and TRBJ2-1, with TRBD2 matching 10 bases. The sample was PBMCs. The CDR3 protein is CAWGGLANNEQFF. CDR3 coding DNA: TGTGCCTGGGGGGGACTAGCGAACAATGAGCAGTTCTTC.